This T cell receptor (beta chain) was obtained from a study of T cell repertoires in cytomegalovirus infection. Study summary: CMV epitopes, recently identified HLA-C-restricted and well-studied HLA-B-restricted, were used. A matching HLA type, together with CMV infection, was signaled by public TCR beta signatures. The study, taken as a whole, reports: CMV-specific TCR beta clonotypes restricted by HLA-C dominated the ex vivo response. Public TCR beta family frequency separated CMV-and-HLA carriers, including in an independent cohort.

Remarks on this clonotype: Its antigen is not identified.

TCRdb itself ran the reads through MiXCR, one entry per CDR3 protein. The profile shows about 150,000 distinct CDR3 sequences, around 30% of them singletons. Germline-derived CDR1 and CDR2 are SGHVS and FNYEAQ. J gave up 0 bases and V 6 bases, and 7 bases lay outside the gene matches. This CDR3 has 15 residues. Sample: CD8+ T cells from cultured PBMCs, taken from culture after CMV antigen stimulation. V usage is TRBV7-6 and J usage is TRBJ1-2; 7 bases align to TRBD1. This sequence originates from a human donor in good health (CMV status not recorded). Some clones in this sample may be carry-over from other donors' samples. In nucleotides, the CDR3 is TGTGCCAGCAGTCCAGTGACAGGGTCTAACTATGGCTACACCTTC. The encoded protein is CASSPVTGSNYGYTF.